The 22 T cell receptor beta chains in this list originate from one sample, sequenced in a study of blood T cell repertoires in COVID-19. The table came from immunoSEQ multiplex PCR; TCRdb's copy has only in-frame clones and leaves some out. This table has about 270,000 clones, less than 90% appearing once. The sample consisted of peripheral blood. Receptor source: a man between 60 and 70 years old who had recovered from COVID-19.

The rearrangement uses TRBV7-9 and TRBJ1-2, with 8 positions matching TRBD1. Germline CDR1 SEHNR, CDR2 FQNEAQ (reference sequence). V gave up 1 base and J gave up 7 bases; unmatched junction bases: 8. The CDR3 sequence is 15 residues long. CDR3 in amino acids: CASSLVGQVFLGYTF. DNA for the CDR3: TGTGCCAGCAGCTTAGTGGGACAGGTGTTTCTTGGCTACACCTTC.

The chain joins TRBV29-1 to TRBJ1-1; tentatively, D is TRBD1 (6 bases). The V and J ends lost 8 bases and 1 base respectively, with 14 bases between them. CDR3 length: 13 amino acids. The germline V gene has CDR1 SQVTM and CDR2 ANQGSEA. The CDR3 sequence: CSHTGTSNTEAFF. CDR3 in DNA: TGCAGCCATACCGGGACATCGAACACTGAAGCTTTCTTT. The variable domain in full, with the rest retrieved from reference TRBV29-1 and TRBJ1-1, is SAVISQKPSRDICQRGTSLTIQCQVDSQVTMMFWYRQQPGQSLTLIATANQGSEATYESGFVIDKFPISRPNLTFSTLTVSNMSPEDSSIYLCSHTGTSNTEAFFGQGTRLTVV.

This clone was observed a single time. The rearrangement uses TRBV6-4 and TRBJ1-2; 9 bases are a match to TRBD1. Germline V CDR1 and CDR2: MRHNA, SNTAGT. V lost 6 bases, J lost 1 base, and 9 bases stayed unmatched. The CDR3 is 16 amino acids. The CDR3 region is CASRGTPGQGNYGYTF. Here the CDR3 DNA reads TGTGCCAGCAGAGGTACTCCGGGACAGGGTAACTATGGCTACACCTTC.

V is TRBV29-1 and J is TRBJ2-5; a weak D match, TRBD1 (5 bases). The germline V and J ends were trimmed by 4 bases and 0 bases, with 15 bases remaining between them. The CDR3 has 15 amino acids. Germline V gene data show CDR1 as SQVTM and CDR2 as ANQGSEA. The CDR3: CSVVVTGYYQETQYF. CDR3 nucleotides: TGCAGCGTTGTAGTTACAGGATATTACCAAGAGACCCAGTACTTC.

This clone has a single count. Written as DNA, the CDR3 is TGTGCCACCAGCAGACCGGGACAGGTAGAAAAACTGTTTTTT. Translating it yields CATSRPGQVEKLFF. This chain uses TRBV15 with TRBJ1-4; 8 nucleotides agree with TRBD1. Trimming cost V 2 bases and J 8 bases; bases outside gene matches: 4. CDR1 and CDR2 from the germline V gene are LNHNV and YYDKDF (reference sequence). The CDR3 is 14 residues long.

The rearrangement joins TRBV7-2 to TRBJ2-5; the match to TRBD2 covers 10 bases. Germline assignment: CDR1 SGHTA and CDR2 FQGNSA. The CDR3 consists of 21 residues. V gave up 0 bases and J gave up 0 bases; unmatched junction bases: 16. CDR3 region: CASSLAGVSSGGHAYQETQYF. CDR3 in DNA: TGTGCCAGCAGCTTAGCTGGTGTTAGTAGCGGGGGGCATGCATACCAAGAGACCCAGTACTTC.

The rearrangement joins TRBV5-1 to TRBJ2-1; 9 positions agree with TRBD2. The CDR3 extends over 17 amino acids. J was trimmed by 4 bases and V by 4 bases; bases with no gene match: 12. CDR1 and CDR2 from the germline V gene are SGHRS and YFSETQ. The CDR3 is CASSPGRGLAAYNEQFF. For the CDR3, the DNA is TGCGCCAGCAGCCCGGGAAGGGGACTAGCAGCTTACAATGAGCAGTTCTTC.

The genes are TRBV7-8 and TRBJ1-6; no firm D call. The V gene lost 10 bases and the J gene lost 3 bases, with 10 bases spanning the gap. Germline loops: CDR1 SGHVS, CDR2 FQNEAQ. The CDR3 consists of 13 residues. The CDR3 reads CATQEDYNSPLHF. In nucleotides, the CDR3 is TGTGCCACCCAGGAAGACTATAATTCACCCCTCCACTTT.

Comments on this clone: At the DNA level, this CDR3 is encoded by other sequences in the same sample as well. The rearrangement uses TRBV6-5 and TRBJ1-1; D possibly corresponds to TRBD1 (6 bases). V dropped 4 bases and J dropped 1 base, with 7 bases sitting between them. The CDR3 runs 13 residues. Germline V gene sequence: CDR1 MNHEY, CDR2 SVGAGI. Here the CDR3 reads CASSWTANTEAFF. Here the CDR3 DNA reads TGTGCCAGCAGTTGGACAGCGAACACTGAAGCTTTCTTT.

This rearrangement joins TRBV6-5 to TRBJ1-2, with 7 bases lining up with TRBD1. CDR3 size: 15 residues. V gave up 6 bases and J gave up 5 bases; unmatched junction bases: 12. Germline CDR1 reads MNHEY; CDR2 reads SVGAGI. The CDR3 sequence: CASSPIQGPTYGYTF. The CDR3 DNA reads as TGTGCCAGCAGCCCCATACAGGGGCCGACGTATGGCTACACCTTC.

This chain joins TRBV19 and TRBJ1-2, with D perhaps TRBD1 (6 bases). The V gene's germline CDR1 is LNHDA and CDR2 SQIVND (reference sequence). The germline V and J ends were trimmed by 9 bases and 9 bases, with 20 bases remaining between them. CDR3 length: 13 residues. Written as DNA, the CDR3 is TGTGCCAGCCGGAAGACAGAGGACAGCAGCTACACCTTC. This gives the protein CASRKTEDSSYTF.

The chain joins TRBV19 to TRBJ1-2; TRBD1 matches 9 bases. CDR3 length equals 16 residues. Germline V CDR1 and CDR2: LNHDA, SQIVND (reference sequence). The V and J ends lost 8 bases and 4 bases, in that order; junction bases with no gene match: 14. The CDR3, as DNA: TGTGCCAGTCAAAGACAGATGGGACAGGGAATCTATGGCTACACCTTC. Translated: CASQRQMGQGIYGYTF.

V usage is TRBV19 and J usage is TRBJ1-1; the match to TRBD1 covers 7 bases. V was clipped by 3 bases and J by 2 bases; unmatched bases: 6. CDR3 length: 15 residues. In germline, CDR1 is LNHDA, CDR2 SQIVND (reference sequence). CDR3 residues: CASSIQGQPNTEAFF. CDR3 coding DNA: TGTGCCAGTAGTATTCAGGGACAGCCCAACACTGAAGCTTTCTTT.

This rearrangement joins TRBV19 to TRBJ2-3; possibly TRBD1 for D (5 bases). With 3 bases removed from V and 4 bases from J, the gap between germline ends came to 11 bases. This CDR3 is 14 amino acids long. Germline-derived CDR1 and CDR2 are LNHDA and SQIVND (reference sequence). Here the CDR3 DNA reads TGTGCCAGTAGTATGGGCAGGGCTCCAGATACGCAGTATTTT. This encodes CASSMGRAPDTQYF. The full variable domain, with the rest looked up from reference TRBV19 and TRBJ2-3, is DGGITQSPKYLFRKEGQNVTLSCEQNLNHDAMYWYRQDPGQGLRLIYYSQIVNDFQKGDIAEGYSVSREKKESFPLTVTSAQKNPTAFYLCASSMGRAPDTQYFGPGTRLTVL.

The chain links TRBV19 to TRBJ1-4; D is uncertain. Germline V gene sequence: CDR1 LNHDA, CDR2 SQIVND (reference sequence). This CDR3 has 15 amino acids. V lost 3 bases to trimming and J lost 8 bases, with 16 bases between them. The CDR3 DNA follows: TGTGCCAGTAGTATGGTTCAGTGGTCCCCCGAAAAACTGTTTTTT. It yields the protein CASSMVQWSPEKLFF.

The chain's CDR3 is CASSQERTIQETQYF. The CDR3 coding sequence is TGTGCCAGCAGCCAAGAGAGGACTATCCAAGAGACCCAGTACTTC. V and J are TRBV4-2 and TRBJ2-5; TRBD2 might be the D (6 bases). The CDR3 is made up of 15 amino acids. Trimming pared 0 bases from V and 1 base from J, leaving 9 bases between. Germline lookup yields CDR1 LGHNA and CDR2 YNFKEQ.

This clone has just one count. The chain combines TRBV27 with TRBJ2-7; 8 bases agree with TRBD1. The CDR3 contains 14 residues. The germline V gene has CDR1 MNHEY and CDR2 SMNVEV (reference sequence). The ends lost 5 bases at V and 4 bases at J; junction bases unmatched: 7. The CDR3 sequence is CASSPRQGSYEQYF. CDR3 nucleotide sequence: TGTGCCAGCAGTCCCCGACAGGGGTCTTACGAGCAGTACTTC.

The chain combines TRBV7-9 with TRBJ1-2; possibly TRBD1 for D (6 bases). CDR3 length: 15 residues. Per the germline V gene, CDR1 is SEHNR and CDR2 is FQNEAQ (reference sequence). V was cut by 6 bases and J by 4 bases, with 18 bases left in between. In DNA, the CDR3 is TGTGCCAGCAGAGAAGCAGGGGTGAAAGGCTATGGCTACACCTTC. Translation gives CASREAGVKGYGYTF.

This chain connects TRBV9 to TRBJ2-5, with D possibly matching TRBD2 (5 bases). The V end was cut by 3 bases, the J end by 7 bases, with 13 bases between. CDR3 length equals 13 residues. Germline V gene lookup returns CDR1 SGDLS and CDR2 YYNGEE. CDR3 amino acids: CASSGTRAMTQYF. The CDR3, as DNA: TGTGCCAGCAGCGGAACTAGGGCCATGACCCAGTACTTC.

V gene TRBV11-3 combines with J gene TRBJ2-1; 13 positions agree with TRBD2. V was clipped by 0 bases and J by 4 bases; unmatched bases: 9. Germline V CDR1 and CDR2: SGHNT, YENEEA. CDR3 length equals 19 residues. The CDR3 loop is CASSLETSGGLSRYNEQFF. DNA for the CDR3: TGTGCCAGCAGCTTAGAGACTAGCGGGGGGCTTTCTCGGTACAATGAGCAGTTCTTC.

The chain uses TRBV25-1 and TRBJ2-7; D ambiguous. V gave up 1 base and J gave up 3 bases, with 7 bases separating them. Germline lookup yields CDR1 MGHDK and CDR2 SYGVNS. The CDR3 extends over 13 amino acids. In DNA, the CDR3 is TGTGCCAGCAGTGAATCCCCCAGCTACGAGCAGTACTTC. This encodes CASSESPSYEQYF.

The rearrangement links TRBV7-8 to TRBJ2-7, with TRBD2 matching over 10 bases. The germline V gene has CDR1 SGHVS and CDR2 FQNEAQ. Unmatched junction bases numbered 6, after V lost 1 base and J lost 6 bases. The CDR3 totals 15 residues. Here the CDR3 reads CASSLGRTSGGEQYF. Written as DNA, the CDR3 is TGTGCCAGCAGCTTAGGTCGGACTAGCGGAGGCGAGCAGTACTTC.